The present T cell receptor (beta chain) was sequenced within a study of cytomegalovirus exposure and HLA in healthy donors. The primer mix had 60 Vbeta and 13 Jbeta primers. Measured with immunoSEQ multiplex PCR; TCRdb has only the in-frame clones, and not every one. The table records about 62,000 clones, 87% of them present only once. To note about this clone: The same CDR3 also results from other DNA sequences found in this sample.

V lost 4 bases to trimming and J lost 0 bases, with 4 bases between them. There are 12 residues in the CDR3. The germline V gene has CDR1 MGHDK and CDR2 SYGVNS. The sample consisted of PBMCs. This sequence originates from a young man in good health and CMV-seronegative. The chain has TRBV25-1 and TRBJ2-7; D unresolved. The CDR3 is CASSVSSYEQYF. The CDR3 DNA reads TGTGCCAGCAGTGTCAGCTCCTACGAGCAGTACTTC.